The 23 T cell receptor beta chains below all came from one sample that was sequenced in a study of shared clonotypes between healthy human individuals. CD45RO-negative, CCR7-positively selected cells formed the naive CD8 fraction, excluding terminally differentiated effector memory CD45RA+ cells. Assay: immunoSEQ multiplex PCR; the TCRdb copy retains only in-frame clones and omits some. Among approximately 2,200,000 clones listed, 90% to 95% were seen once. Sequencing was performed on naive CD8+ T cells from PBMCs. The receptors were gathered from a man between 18 and 29 years old in good health. Some clones in this sample may be carry-over from other donors' samples.

V is TRBV28 and J is TRBJ1-4; 7 bases are shared with TRBD1. J was trimmed by 14 bases and V by 5 bases; bases with no gene match: 8. The germline gives CDR1 MDHEN, CDR2 SYDVKM. The CDR3 has 12 residues. The CDR3 DNA is TGTGCCAGCAGTATCGGGACAGAACTCCTGTTTTTT. It codes for CASSIGTELLFF.

The chain links TRBV7-9 to TRBJ1-2; no clear D gene. V was clipped by 1 base and J by 9 bases, with 9 bases between them. CDR1 and CDR2 from the germline V gene are SEHNR and FQNEAQ (reference sequence). CDR3 length: 12 residues. CDR3 nucleotides: TGTGCCAGCAGCTTAGGCTATGAGAGCTACACCTTC. Translating it yields CASSLGYESYTF.

The chain employs TRBV28 and TRBJ2-7, with 7 bases aligning to TRBD1. V lost 6 bases to trimming and J lost 3 bases; unmatched junction nucleotides: 8. The CDR3 extends over 14 amino acids. CDR1 MDHEN and CDR2 SYDVKM come from the germline V gene. The CDR3 region is CASRHWTGDYEQYF. The CDR3 DNA sequence: TGTGCCAGCAGACACTGGACAGGCGACTACGAGCAGTACTTC.

This chain connects TRBV18 to TRBJ2-3, with D possibly matching TRBD1 (6 bases). Trimming cost V 3 bases and J 4 bases, with 11 bases left between them. Per the germline V gene, CDR1 is KGHSH and CDR2 is LQKENI. The CDR3 has 14 amino acids. The CDR3 DNA reads as TGTGCCAGCTCACCGTCCAGGGGTCCAGATACGCAGTATTTT. This gives the protein CASSPSRGPDTQYF.

The chain joins TRBV7-9 to TRBJ2-7, with D possibly matching TRBD1 (6 bases). The germline CDR1 and CDR2 sequences are SEHNR and FQNEAQ (reference sequence). CDR3 length: 13 amino acids. The V gene lost 3 bases and the J gene lost 6 bases, with 12 bases spanning the gap. This CDR3 reads CASSFPGETEQYF. DNA for the CDR3: TGTGCCAGCAGCTTCCCAGGGGAAACCGAGCAGTACTTC.

The chain joins TRBV28 to TRBJ1-5; possibly TRBD1 for D (5 bases). V shed 2 bases and J shed 7 bases, with 9 bases lying between them. The germline V gene encodes CDR1 MDHEN and CDR2 SYDVKM. The CDR3 loop spans 13 amino acids. The CDR3 sequence: CASSLQGTQPQHF. The CDR3 nucleotides read TGTGCCAGCAGTTTACAGGGAACGCAGCCCCAGCATTTT.

The rearrangement joins TRBV7-8 to TRBJ2-3; tentative D call: TRBD2 (6 bases). In germline, CDR1 is SGHVS, CDR2 FQNEAQ. V lost 3 bases, J lost 1 base, and 11 bases lay in between. The CDR3 is 15 amino acids. CDR3 region: CASSFFPGGTDTQYF. In DNA form, the CDR3 reads TGTGCCAGCAGCTTTTTCCCGGGAGGCACAGATACGCAGTATTTT. The whole variable domain, remainder taken from reference TRBV7-8 and TRBJ2-3, is GAGVSQSPRYKVAKRGQDVALRCDPISGHVSLFWYQQALGQGPEFLTYFQNEAQLDKSGLPSDRFFAERPEGSVSTLKIQRTQQEDSAVYLCASSFFPGGTDTQYFGPGTRLTVL.

The table lists this clone with a few counts. The chain has TRBV27 and TRBJ1-4; tentative D call: TRBD1 (6 bases). The CDR3 runs to 14 residues. With 5 bases removed from V and 7 bases from J, the gap between germline ends came to 14 bases. Germline assignment: CDR1 MNHEY and CDR2 SMNVEV (reference sequence). CDR3 sequence: CASSDGTRSEKLFF. The CDR3 DNA follows: TGTGCCAGCAGTGACGGGACACGGAGTGAAAAACTGTTTTTT.

The chain joins TRBV7-4 to TRBJ2-3; weak D call: TRBD2 (6 bases). The germline CDR1 and CDR2 sequences are SGHVT and SQSDAQ. V was pared by 4 bases and J by 7 bases, with 18 bases between. CDR3 size: 15 residues. The CDR3: CASSSPTSEENTQYF. The CDR3 DNA reads as TGTGCCAGCAGCTCCCCGACTAGTGAGGAAAATACGCAGTATTTT. Together with reference TRBV7-4 and TRBJ2-3, the CDR3 gives the full variable domain: GAGVSQSPRYKVAKRGRDVALRCDSISGHVTLYWYRQTLGQGSEVLTYSQSDAQRDKSGRPSGRFSAERPERSVSTLKIQRTEQGDSAVYLCASSSPTSEENTQYFGPGTRLTVL.

V and J are TRBV7-8 and TRBJ2-5, with D unresolved. The germline CDR1 and CDR2 sequences are SGHVS and FQNEAQ. This CDR3 has 13 amino acids. The V end was cut by 5 bases, the J end by 1 base, with 8 bases between. CDR3 loop: CASSLRVQETQYF. The CDR3 nucleotides read TGTGCCAGCAGCCTCCGGGTCCAAGAGACCCAGTACTTC. Supplemented by reference TRBV7-8 and TRBJ2-5, the full variable domain reads GAGVSQSPRYKVAKRGQDVALRCDPISGHVSLFWYQQALGQGPEFLTYFQNEAQLDKSGLPSDRFFAERPEGSVSTLKIQRTQQEDSAVYLCASSLRVQETQYFGPGTRLLVL.

This clone showed up just once. This rearrangement joins TRBV10-2 to TRBJ2-2, with D uncertain. Trimming took 6 bases from V and 4 from J, leaving 6 bases between them. From germline, CDR1 is WSHSY and CDR2 SAAADI. CDR3 length: 12 residues. The CDR3 spells CASREFTGELFF. CDR3 nucleotides: TGCGCCAGCAGGGAATTCACCGGGGAGCTGTTTTTT.

This chain joins TRBV27 and TRBJ1-5; tentatively, D is TRBD1 (5 bases). Germline CDR1 MNHEY, CDR2 SMNVEV (reference sequence). The CDR3 runs to 14 residues. The V end was cut by 0 bases, the J end by 7 bases, with 10 bases between. CDR3 coding DNA: TGTGCCAGCAGTTTATCACGGGACTACCAGCCCCAGCATTTT. This sequence encodes CASSLSRDYQPQHF.

This clone was counted once. The chain is built from TRBV4-3 and TRBJ1-4, with D unclear. The germline V gene encodes CDR1 LGHNA and CDR2 YSLEER. Deletions cut 2 bases from V and 5 bases from J, with 12 bases between. The CDR3 runs to 15 residues. The CDR3 nucleotides read TGCGCCAGCAGCCAACTCTGGAGTGAGAATGAAAAACTGTTTTTT. This codes for CASSQLWSENEKLFF.

The rearrangement links TRBV25-1 to TRBJ1-5; D remains ambiguous. This CDR3 is 14 amino acids long. Germline V CDR1 and CDR2: MGHDK, SYGVNS. V gave up 3 bases and J gave up 3 bases, with 9 bases separating them. The CDR3 bases are TGTGCCAGCAGTGACCCTAGATCCAATCAGCCCCAGCATTTT. It translates to CASSDPRSNQPQHF.

The chain carries TRBV28 and TRBJ2-1, with 7 bases aligning to TRBD1. CDR3 length equals 17 residues. Looked up from germline, CDR1 is MDHEN and CDR2 is SYDVKM. V gave up 5 bases and J gave up 7 bases; unmatched junction bases: 17. The CDR3 region is CASSPRQGLTPRNEQFF. The CDR3 DNA sequence: TGTGCCAGCAGTCCACGACAGGGTTTAACTCCTAGGAATGAGCAGTTCTTC.

The chain combines TRBV9 with TRBJ2-5, with D unresolved. This CDR3 spans 15 amino acids. The V and J ends lost 3 bases and 0 bases respectively, with 12 bases between them. The germline V gene encodes CDR1 SGDLS and CDR2 YYNGEE. The CDR3 is CASSDPREHQETQYF. DNA for the CDR3: TGTGCCAGCAGCGACCCCCGTGAGCACCAAGAGACCCAGTACTTC. The full variable domain, its missing parts supplied by reference TRBV9 and TRBJ2-5, is DSGVTQTPKHLITATGQRVTLRCSPRSGDLSVYWYQQSLDQGLQFLIQYYNGEERAKGNILERFSAQQFPDLHSELNLSSLELGDSALYFCASSDPREHQETQYFGPGTRLLVL.

CDR3 nucleotide sequence: TGTGCCAGCAGCTTAGACCTAGCGGGGAGTTACGAGCAGTACTTC. Its protein is CASSLDLAGSYEQYF. The genes are TRBV11-2 and TRBJ2-7, with TRBD2 identical over 9 bases. The germline gives CDR1 SGHAT, CDR2 FQNNGV. The CDR3 length is 15 residues. V was pared by 0 bases and J by 4 bases, with 4 bases of the junction left unmatched.

The V call is TRBV18, the J call TRBJ2-2; TRBD1 agrees at 9 bases. The CDR3 loop spans 15 amino acids. From germline, CDR1 is KGHSH and CDR2 LQKENI. V lost 2 bases to trimming and J lost 7 bases; unmatched junction nucleotides: 5. DNA of the CDR3: TGTGCCAGCTCACCAGGGACAGGGATGTTCGGGGAGCTGTTTTTT. Its translation: CASSPGTGMFGELFF.

The chain carries TRBV9 and TRBJ1-4, with TRBD1 as a possible D gene (6 bases). V was clipped by 4 bases and J by 4 bases, with 11 bases between them. The CDR3 spans 14 residues. From germline, CDR1 is SGDLS and CDR2 YYNGEE. The CDR3 region is CASSSQGSNEKLFF. In DNA, the CDR3 is TGTGCCAGCAGCTCACAGGGAAGTAATGAAAAACTGTTTTTT.

The J gene is TRBJ2-1, the V gene TRBV7-2, with TRBD2 matching over 9 bases. Germline-derived CDR1 and CDR2 are SGHTA and FQGNSA. V lost 3 bases and J lost 9; bases outside the gene matches: 12. This CDR3 has 16 residues. The DNA for the CDR3 is TGTGCCAGCAGCTTTCTCGGAGCGGGAGGTGATAGTGAGCAGTTCTTC. It is translated as CASSFLGAGGDSEQFF.

The count of this clone is one. The junction differs from germline at one of its ends, possibly a read error. The chain links TRBV7-9 to TRBJ2-5; 7 nucleotides match TRBD2. The germline gives CDR1 SEHNR, CDR2 FQNEAQ (reference sequence). CDR3 length: 14 residues. The CDR3 sequence is CASSLAEYQETQYF. CDR3 sequence (DNA): TGTGCCAGCAGCCTAGCGGAATACCAAGAGACCCAGTACTTC.

This clone was seen a single time. This chain uses TRBV15 with TRBJ2-1; 9 bases map to TRBD1. The length of the CDR3 is 13 residues. Germline V lookup: CDR1 LNHNV, CDR2 YYDKDF (reference sequence). V shed 7 bases and J 3 bases; nucleotides not matched to a gene: 1. For the CDR3, the DNA is TGTGCCACCATGGACAGGGGCTACAATGAGCAGTTCTTC. It codes for CATMDRGYNEQFF. The full variable domain, completed using reference TRBV15 and TRBJ2-1, is DAMVIQNPRYQVTQFGKPVTLSCSQTLNHNVMYWYQQKSSQAPKLLFHYYDKDFNNEADTPDNFQSRRPNTSFCFLDIRSPGLGDTAMYLCATMDRGYNEQFFGPGTRLTVL.

This chain uses TRBV4-1 with TRBJ2-7, with a weak D call TRBD1 (6 bases). V was clipped by 4 bases and J by 1 base, with 14 bases between them. Germline lookup yields CDR1 MGHRA and CDR2 YSYEKL. CDR3 length equals 15 residues. Here the CDR3 reads CASSPRTADSYEQYF. The CDR3 DNA sequence: TGCGCCAGCAGCCCACGGACAGCCGATTCCTACGAGCAGTACTTC.